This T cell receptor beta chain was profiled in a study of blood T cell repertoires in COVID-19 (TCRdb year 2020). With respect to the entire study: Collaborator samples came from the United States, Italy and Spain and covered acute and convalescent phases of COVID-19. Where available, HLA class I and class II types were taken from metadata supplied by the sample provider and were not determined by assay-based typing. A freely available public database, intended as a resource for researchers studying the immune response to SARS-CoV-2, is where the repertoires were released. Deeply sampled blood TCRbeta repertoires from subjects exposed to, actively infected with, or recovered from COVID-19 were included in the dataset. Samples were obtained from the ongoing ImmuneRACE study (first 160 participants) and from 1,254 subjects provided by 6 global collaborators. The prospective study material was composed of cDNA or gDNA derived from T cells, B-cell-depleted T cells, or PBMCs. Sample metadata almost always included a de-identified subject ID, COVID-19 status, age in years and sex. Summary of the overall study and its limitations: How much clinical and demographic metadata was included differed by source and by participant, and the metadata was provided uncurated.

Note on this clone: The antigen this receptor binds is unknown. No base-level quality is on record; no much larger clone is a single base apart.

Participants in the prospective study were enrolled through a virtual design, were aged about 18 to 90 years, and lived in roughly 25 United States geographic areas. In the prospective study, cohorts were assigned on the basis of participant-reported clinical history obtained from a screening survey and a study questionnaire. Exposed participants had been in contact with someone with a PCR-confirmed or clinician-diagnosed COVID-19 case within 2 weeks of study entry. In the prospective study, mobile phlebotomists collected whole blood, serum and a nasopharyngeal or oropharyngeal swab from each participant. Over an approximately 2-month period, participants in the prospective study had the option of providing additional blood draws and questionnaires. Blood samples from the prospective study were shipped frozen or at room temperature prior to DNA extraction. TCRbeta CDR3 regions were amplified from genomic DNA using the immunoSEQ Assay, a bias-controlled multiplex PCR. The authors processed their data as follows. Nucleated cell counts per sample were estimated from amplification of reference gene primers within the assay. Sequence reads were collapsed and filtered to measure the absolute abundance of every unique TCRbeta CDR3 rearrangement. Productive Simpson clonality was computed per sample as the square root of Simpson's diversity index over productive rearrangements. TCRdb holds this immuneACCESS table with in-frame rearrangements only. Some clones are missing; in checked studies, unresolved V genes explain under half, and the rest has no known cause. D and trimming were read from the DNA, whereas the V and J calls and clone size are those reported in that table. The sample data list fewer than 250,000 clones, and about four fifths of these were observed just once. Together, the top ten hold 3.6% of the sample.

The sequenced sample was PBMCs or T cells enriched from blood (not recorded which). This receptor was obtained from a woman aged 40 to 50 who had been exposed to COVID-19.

The CDR3 protein sequence reads: CASSLTRGRTGGRSEAFF. The sequenced DNA: TGTGCCAGCAGTTTAACCCGGGGGAGGACAGGGGGCCGGTCTGAAGCTTTCTTT. The chain employs TRBV28 and TRBJ1-1; 11 bases in between match TRBD1. Relative to germline, V is missing 2 bases and J is missing 6 bases, with 14 bases of the junction outside any gene match. Taken from cysteine to phenylalanine, the CDR3 has 18 residues. The CDR3 DNA has 54 bases and is translated from base 1. CDR1 and CDR2 (MDHEN, SYDVKM) derive from the germline V gene.